The sequence of this T cell receptor beta chain was determined in a study of early T cells in non-severe SARS-CoV-2 infection. This clonotype was detected ten times or more. One entry per CDR3 protein results from TCRdb running MiXCR on the 5' RACE reads. The sample includes 90,000 to 120,000 distinct CDR3 sequences, around 10% of them seen just once. Trimming shortened V by 3 bases and J by 1 base, and 6 bases separated the two germline ends. CDR1 DFQATT and CDR2 SNEGSKA come from the germline V gene (reference sequence). CDR3 length: 12 residues. The sequencing input was whole blood. V and J are TRBV20-1 and TRBJ1-1; a weak D match, TRBD1 (5 bases). This receptor was taken from an adult who was a healthcare worker with PCR-confirmed SARS-CoV-2 infection or an uninfected control (not recorded which). The DNA for the CDR3 is TGCAGTGCTAGTGGGGCGAACACTGAAGCTTTCTTT. Amino acid sequence: CSASGANTEAFF.